This TCR beta chain was sequenced in a study of cytomegalovirus exposure and HLA in healthy donors. General study findings and limits: Highly shared variants forming one cluster were likely a sequencing artifact. Rare TCR sequences dominated, though some public TCRs recurred in many donors. Previous analysis showed most TCR beta V segments were productive about 90% or about 30% of the time.

The PCR was carried out with 60 Vbeta primers and 13 Jbeta primers. Sequencing used immunoSEQ multiplex PCR; TCRdb keeps in-frame clones, though not all of them. The table records over 150,000 clones, more than 70% of them present only once. This CDR3 region has 17 residues. The germline V gene has CDR1 LGHNA and CDR2 YSLEER. Trimming took 0 bases from V and 4 from J; bases not matched to a gene: 8. A note on this clone: What it binds is unknown.

The J gene is TRBJ1-4, the V gene TRBV4-3; the match to TRBD1 covers 7 bases. The TCR originated in a man in his 60s in good health and CMV-seronegative. The sequencing sample was made of PBMCs. The CDR3 DNA sequence: TGCGCCAGCAGCCAAGATCCGCCGGGACAGTTTAATGAAAAACTGTTTTTT. This gives the protein CASSQDPPGQFNEKLFF.